The clone carrying this T cell receptor beta chain was detected only once. The sample belongs to a study of blood T cell repertoires in COVID-19. Study context: Whether acute or convalescent, the COVID-19 samples came from the United States, Italy and Spain.

As processed by the authors: Nucleated cell counts were estimated from reference gene primer amplification. Here immunoSEQ multiplex PCR was the method, and the copy in TCRdb shows in-frame clones only, minus some. V and J calls plus clone size are reproduced from that table; the DNA served to infer D and trimming. The repertoire holds about 90,000 clones, with roughly nine tenths as singletons. The CDR3 is 13 residues long. With 4 bases clipped from V and 4 bases from J, the junction kept 3 bases outside the gene matches. Source material: peripheral blood. This sequence originates from a man between 50 and 59 years old with acute or convalescent COVID-19. This rearrangement joins TRBV12-3 or TRBV12-4 to TRBJ1-2, with 7 bases identical to TRBD1. The CDR3 sequence: CASSSDRSYGYTF. The DNA of the CDR3 is TGTGCCAGCAGTTCGGACAGGAGCTATGGCTACACCTTC.